The present TCR beta chain was sequenced within a study of cytotoxic CD8 clonotypes in ibrutinib-treated CLL. Notes on the study in general: Clonality went up at ibrutinib response and then declined back toward baseline at progression. Private clonotypes, not public ones, expanded at ibrutinib response.

For this clone: Its target is not known.

Germline CDR1 reads MDHEN; CDR2 reads SYDVKM. The CDR3 is made up of 15 amino acids. The V segment lost 6 bases and the J segment 6 bases; nucleotides outside the gene matches: 9. Investigators sought sequencing depths of between 1 in 200,000 and 1 in 1 million T cells. Produced via immunoSEQ multiplex PCR; TCRdb's table is partial and in-frame only. The data contain roughly 250,000 clones, 70% of them singletons. The specimen comprised PBMCs, sampled after 24 months of ibrutinib treatment. The rearrangement joins TRBV28 to TRBJ1-5; 9 bases match TRBD1. This clonotype originated in a human donor with chronic lymphocytic leukemia. CDR3 residues: CASRTTGGLGQPQHF. The CDR3 DNA sequence: TGTGCCAGCAGGACTACAGGGGGCTTAGGTCAGCCCCAGCATTTT.